Listed here are 8 T cell receptor beta chains from one sample, sequenced in a study of read filtering for tumor transcriptome and immune sequencing. Molecular barcoded adaptors covering alpha/delta and beta/gamma chains were used on 400 to 450 ng RNA. TCRdb reanalysed the reads using MiXCR and keeps one entry per CDR3 protein. The sample lists 8,000 to 10,000 distinct CDR3 sequences, 15% to 20% occurring once. The sample was a population of CD138-negative cells sorted from bone marrow. The receptors derive from a donor aged 40 or older with multiple myeloma.

At least ten counts were recorded for this clonotype. The rearrangement uses TRBV7-6 and TRBJ2-4; a weak D match, TRBD1 (5 bases). Germline-derived CDR1 and CDR2 are SGHVS and FNYEAQ. The CDR3 is 12 residues long. V dropped 5 bases and J dropped 6 bases, with 8 bases sitting between them. The DNA of the CDR3 is TGTGCCAGCAGCCCCGACAGAAACATTCAGTACTTC. Translation gives CASSPDRNIQYF.

This clonotype is medium-sized (0.01 to 0.1%) by share. This sequence joins TRBV9 and TRBJ1-1; D not certain. Germline CDR1 and CDR2: SGDLS and YYNGEE. The CDR3 is 14 amino acids. V lost 1 base to trimming and J lost 0 bases, with 7 bases between them. CDR3 sequence (DNA): TGTGCCAGCAGCGTAAGTTCTTTGAACACTGAAGCTTTCTTT. Its translation: CASSVSSLNTEAFF.

This clonotype was picked up many times. This chain uses TRBV29-1 with TRBJ2-7, with a possible D match to TRBD1 (6 bases). Germline V gene lookup returns CDR1 SQVTM and CDR2 ANQGSEA. The CDR3 contains 13 residues. The V gene lost 3 bases and the J gene lost 2 bases, with 11 bases spanning the gap. The CDR3 coding sequence is TGCAGCGTTGAGGAGCAGGGGCCCTACGAGCAGTACTTC. It specifies CSVEEQGPYEQYF.

This clonotype was seen ten or more times. V and J are TRBV7-2 and TRBJ2-3; D ambiguous. Germline assignment: CDR1 SGHTA and CDR2 FQGNSA. The CDR3 sequence is 14 residues long. The V end was cut by 1 base, the J end by 2 bases, with 7 bases between. The CDR3 DNA sequence: TGTGCCAGCAGCTTAGACTCTTTCACAGATACGCAGTATTTT. It is translated as CASSLDSFTDTQYF.

The rearrangement links TRBV20-1 to TRBJ2-7; 14 bases align to TRBD2. The CDR3 loop spans 18 amino acids. The V gene end was trimmed by 3 bases and the J gene end by 0 bases; junction bases not matched to a gene: 10. The germline CDR1 and CDR2 sequences are DFQATT and SNEGSKA (reference sequence). The CDR3 loop is CSARPRTSGGPSSYEQYF. CDR3 sequence (DNA): TGCAGTGCTAGGCCTCGGACTAGCGGGGGGCCCTCCTCCTACGAGCAGTACTTC.

This clonotype came up many times. The chain has TRBV29-1 and TRBJ1-1; 7 nucleotides line up with TRBD1. J was trimmed by 4 bases and V by 3 bases; bases with no gene match: 5. Germline V gene data show CDR1 as SQVTM and CDR2 as ANQGSEA. The CDR3 runs to 13 residues. DNA for the CDR3: TGCAGCGTTGAGGAGGGGGCCGGCACTGAAGCTTTCTTT. The encoded protein is CSVEEGAGTEAFF.

At least ten counts were recorded for this clonotype. The J gene is TRBJ2-3, the V gene TRBV4-3, with no clear D. The CDR3 has 12 residues. Per the germline V gene, CDR1 is LGHNA and CDR2 is YSLEER. V dropped 6 bases and J dropped 5 bases, with 9 bases sitting between them. This CDR3 reads CASRGRKDTQYF. CDR3 coding DNA: TGCGCCAGCAGGGGAAGGAAAGATACGCAGTATTTT.

With regard to this clonotype: The junction and the germline gene differ at one end; a read error may be behind it. The rearrangement uses TRBV7-6 and TRBJ2-2; 10 bases agree with TRBD2. The CDR3 has 19 amino acids. The germline V gene encodes CDR1 SGHVS and CDR2 FNYEAQ. Written as DNA, the CDR3 is TGTGCCTGCAGGTTTACTAGAGGACTAGCGGAGGCGGACACCGGGGAGCTGTTTTTT. It translates to CACRFTRGLAEADTGELFF.